The 7 T cell receptor beta chains listed next were all sequenced from one sample in a study of blood T cells in healthy people across ages. A second PCR, run for about 6 to 12 cycles, used a sample-barcoded 5' primer plus a J-beta primer mix. TCRdb processed the 5' RACE reads anew with MiXCR; each CDR3 protein has one entry. The table includes about 1.4 million distinct CDR3 sequences, 59% detected once. The sequenced sample consisted of blood. The receptors originated from a man aged 18-30 years in good health.

Only a few counts were recorded for this clonotype. The rearrangement uses TRBV27 and TRBJ2-2; D is perhaps TRBD1 or TRBD2 (5 bases each). The CDR3 is made up of 13 amino acids. V shed 3 bases and J shed 6 bases, with 8 bases lying between them. Germline V CDR1 and CDR2: MNHEY, SMNVEV (reference sequence). The CDR3 region is CASSFQGPGELFF. The CDR3 DNA is TGTGCCAGCAGTTTTCAGGGACCCGGGGAGCTGTTTTTT.

This clonotype was detected a few times. The CDR3 reads CASSFQGSNYEQYF. The CDR3 nucleotides are TGTGCCAGCAGCTTCCAAGGTTCAAACTACGAGCAGTACTTC. The chain carries TRBV11-2 and TRBJ2-7; no clear D. This CDR3 has 14 residues. Germline CDR1 and CDR2: SGHAT and FQNNGV. V was trimmed by 3 bases and J by 3 bases, leaving 12 bases between them.

The gene calls are TRBV28 and TRBJ2-1; no clear D gene. V was cut by 2 bases and J by 12 bases, with 8 bases left in between. This CDR3 spans 11 amino acids. In germline, CDR1 is MDHEN, CDR2 SYDVKM. Here the CDR3 DNA reads TGTGCCAGCAGTTTAGGGTACGGGCAGTTCTTC. This sequence encodes CASSLGYGQFF.

The J gene is TRBJ2-1, the V gene TRBV20-1; D might be TRBD2 (5 bases). The germline V gene has CDR1 DFQATT and CDR2 SNEGSKA (reference sequence). This CDR3 spans 14 amino acids. Deletions cut 6 bases from V and 1 base from J, with 13 bases between. This chain's CDR3 is CSAEAPASYNEQFF. CDR3 coding DNA: TGCAGTGCGGAGGCCCCCGCTTCCTACAATGAGCAGTTCTTC.

The sample holds a few counts of this clonotype. The chain couples TRBV5-5 to TRBJ2-2; 13 bases fit TRBD2. This CDR3 is 18 amino acids long. The germline V gene has CDR1 SGHKS and CDR2 YYEKEE (reference sequence). Trimming at V came to 1 base and at J to 10 bases, leaving 13 bases not matched to a gene. The CDR3 here is CASSLLFLGLAGRMELFF. CDR3 DNA: TGTGCCAGCAGCTTGTTGTTTCTGGGACTAGCGGGAAGGATGGAGCTGTTTTTT.

V gene TRBV30 combines with J gene TRBJ2-1; maybe TRBD2 (5 bases). Trimming stripped 3 bases from V and 12 bases from J, with 9 bases between. Germline-derived CDR1 and CDR2 are GTSNPN and SVGIG (reference sequence). There are 10 residues in the CDR3. CDR3 region: CAWRGEGQFF. The DNA of the CDR3 is TGTGCCTGGAGGGGCGAGGGGCAGTTCTTC.

This clonotype appeared a few times. CDR3 residues: CATSDNTGAQIEETQYF. DNA of the CDR3: TGTGCCACCAGTGACAATACAGGGGCGCAAATTGAAGAGACCCAGTACTTC. The chain couples TRBV24-1 to TRBJ2-5, with 7 bases matching TRBD1. J lost 3 bases, V lost 4 bases, and 13 bases had no gene match. CDR3 length: 17 residues. From germline, CDR1 is KGHDR and CDR2 SFDVKD.